This entry lists 26 T cell receptor beta chains sequenced from one sample in a study of cytomegalovirus exposure and HLA in healthy donors. The PCR had 60 Vbeta and 13 Jbeta primers. The method was immunoSEQ multiplex PCR; TCRdb's version includes in-frame clones alone and lacks a portion of them. This table holds approximately 32,000 clones, roughly 82% found once. The sample taken for sequencing was PBMCs. The source is a young woman in good health and CMV-seronegative.

This chain's CDR3 is CASSVASGLGEQFF. CDR3 in DNA: TGTGCCAGCAGCGTAGCGAGCGGGCTGGGTGAGCAGTTCTTC. This chain uses TRBV9 with TRBJ2-1, with TRBD2 as a possible D gene (6 bases). The CDR3 is 14 residues long. The ends were cut back, 0 bases at V and 9 bases at J, with 13 bases in the middle. The V gene's germline CDR1 is SGDLS and CDR2 YYNGEE. The variable domain in full, completed from reference TRBV9 and TRBJ2-1, reads DSGVTQTPKHLITATGQRVTLRCSPRSGDLSVYWYQQSLDQGLQFLIQYYNGEERAKGNILERFSAQQFPDLHSELNLSSLELGDSALYFCASSVASGLGEQFFGPGTRLTVL.

The chain joins TRBV11-3 to TRBJ2-3, with 13 bases fitting TRBD2. This CDR3 region has 17 residues. Unmatched junction bases numbered 5, after V lost 1 base and J lost 4 bases. Germline V lookup: CDR1 SGHNT, CDR2 YENEEA. The CDR3 protein is CASSLGTSGSTADTQYF. The CDR3, as DNA: TGTGCCAGCAGCTTAGGGACTAGCGGGAGTACCGCAGATACGCAGTATTTT.

V is TRBV2 and J is TRBJ1-2; D remains unclear. The germline V and J ends were trimmed by 2 bases and 2 bases, with 6 bases remaining between them. This CDR3 comprises 13 residues. From germline, CDR1 is SNHLY and CDR2 FYNNEI. Here the CDR3 reads CASSESVNYGYTF. CDR3 DNA: TGTGCCAGCAGTGAATCCGTGAACTATGGCTACACCTTC.

The rearrangement joins TRBV6-5 to TRBJ2-3; D is uncertain. The CDR3 totals 15 residues. Germline values: CDR1 MNHEY, CDR2 SVGAGI. The V end was cut by 5 bases, the J end by 2 bases, with 14 bases between. CDR3 coding DNA: TGTGCCAGCAGTCCCCTAAGAACCCTCACAGATACGCAGTATTTT. Amino acid sequence: CASSPLRTLTDTQYF.

This chain connects TRBV28 to TRBJ2-3; 14 bases line up with TRBD2. Trimming took 3 bases from V and 2 from J; bases not matched to a gene: 7. Germline values: CDR1 MDHEN, CDR2 SYDVKM. The CDR3 is 18 amino acids. CDR3 coding DNA: TGTGCCAGCAGTTTCTCCGGGACTAGCGGGGGCCCCACAGATACGCAGTATTTT. Amino acids: CASSFSGTSGGPTDTQYF. Complete variable domain (other parts from reference TRBV28 and TRBJ2-3): DVKVTQSSRYLVKRTGEKVFLECVQDMDHENMFWYRQDPGLGLRLIYFSYDVKMKEKGDIPEGYSVSREKKERFSLILESASTNQTSMYLCASSFSGTSGGPTDTQYFGPGTRLTVL.

The chain couples TRBV7-8 to TRBJ2-2; 8 bases fit TRBD2. The V segment lost 8 bases and the J segment 5 bases; nucleotides outside the gene matches: 7. There are 14 residues in the CDR3. Germline CDR1 reads SGHVS; CDR2 reads FQNEAQ. CDR3: CASRGGAGTGELFF. CDR3 nucleotides: TGTGCCAGCCGGGGGGGAGCTGGAACCGGGGAGCTGTTTTTT. The variable domain in full, completed from reference TRBV7-8 and TRBJ2-2, reads GAGVSQSPRYKVAKRGQDVALRCDPISGHVSLFWYQQALGQGPEFLTYFQNEAQLDKSGLPSDRFFAERPEGSVSTLKIQRTQQEDSAVYLCASRGGAGTGELFFGEGSRLTVL.

The chain joins TRBV25-1 to TRBJ2-2; 8 positions match TRBD2. The junction had 2 bases not matched to a gene; V was cut back by 4 bases and J by 7 bases. Germline CDR1 MGHDK, CDR2 SYGVNS. This CDR3 comprises 13 residues. CDR3 sequence: CASSGLANGELFF. CDR3 coding DNA: TGTGCCAGCAGTGGACTAGCGAACGGGGAGCTGTTTTTT.

The rearrangement links TRBV29-1 to TRBJ2-7, with no clear D. The CDR3 spans 13 residues. The germline V and J ends were trimmed by 4 bases and 0 bases, with 10 bases remaining between them. Germline lookup yields CDR1 SQVTM and CDR2 ANQGSEA. CDR3 in amino acids: CSVGRSLSYEQYF. CDR3 nucleotide sequence: TGCAGCGTTGGCAGATCCCTCTCCTACGAGCAGTACTTC.

The chain employs TRBV15 and TRBJ2-3; 13 nucleotides match TRBD2. Germline CDR1 reads LNHNV; CDR2 reads YYDKDF (reference sequence). J gave up 0 bases and V 5 bases, and 11 bases lay outside the gene matches. The CDR3 length is 19 residues. CDR3 amino acids: CATSWSRTSGRWSTDTQYF. As DNA, the CDR3 is TGTGCCACCAGCTGGAGTCGGACTAGCGGGAGATGGAGCACAGATACGCAGTATTTT.

This clone was seen once. This chain joins TRBV9 and TRBJ2-2; the match to TRBD1 covers 7 bases. CDR1 SGDLS and CDR2 YYNGEE come from the germline V gene. This CDR3 is built from 16 residues. After removal of 3 bases from V and 5 bases from J, the junction contained 10 bases not matched to a gene. CDR3 sequence: CASSGGTDPGTGELFF. The CDR3 DNA follows: TGTGCCAGCAGCGGAGGGACAGACCCTGGGACCGGGGAGCTGTTTTTT.

The rearrangement joins TRBV25-1 to TRBJ2-7, with 7 positions matching TRBD1. The CDR3 sequence is 11 residues long. Germline V gene sequence: CDR1 MGHDK, CDR2 SYGVNS. With 11 bases clipped from V and 2 bases from J, the junction kept 3 bases outside the gene matches. This chain's CDR3 is CARQGPYEQYF. The DNA for the CDR3 is TGTGCCCGACAGGGTCCCTACGAGCAGTACTTC.

This rearrangement joins TRBV7-8 to TRBJ1-2; maybe TRBD1 (5 bases). CDR3 length: 13 amino acids. Germline V gene sequence: CDR1 SGHVS, CDR2 FQNEAQ. Deletions cut 0 bases from V and 8 bases from J, with 10 bases between. CDR3 in DNA: TGTGCCAGCAGCTTAGCGGGACTGTGCGGCTACACCTTC. Protein: CASSLAGLCGYTF. The full variable domain, in which reference TRBV7-8 and TRBJ1-2 provide the parts outside the CDR3, is GAGVSQSPRYKVAKRGQDVALRCDPISGHVSLFWYQQALGQGPEFLTYFQNEAQLDKSGLPSDRFFAERPEGSVSTLKIQRTQQEDSAVYLCASSLAGLCGYTFGSGTRLTVV.

J is TRBJ2-4 and V is TRBV5-5; 12 nucleotides agree with TRBD1. Trimming removed 4 bases from V and 1 base from J; junction bases left unmatched: 6. CDR1 is SGHKS and CDR2 is YYEKEE in the germline V gene (reference sequence). The CDR3 contains 17 residues. This CDR3 reads CASSVPGQGAAKNIQYF. The CDR3 DNA sequence: TGTGCCAGCAGCGTCCCGGGACAGGGGGCTGCCAAAAACATTCAGTACTTC.

This clone has only a few counts. The V call is TRBV6-4, the J call TRBJ2-1; TRBD1 aligns across 7 bases. V lost 1 base, J lost 4 bases, and 4 bases stayed unmatched. The germline CDR1 and CDR2 sequences are MRHNA and SNTAGT. The CDR3 extends over 15 amino acids. The CDR3 reads CASSDLGTVYNEQFF. CDR3 in DNA: TGTGCCAGCAGTGACTTAGGGACAGTTTACAATGAGCAGTTCTTC.

The rearrangement joins TRBV19 to TRBJ2-1; D is perhaps TRBD2 (5 bases). This CDR3 has 15 residues. Germline CDR1 and CDR2: LNHDA and SQIVND (reference sequence). V gave up 0 bases and J gave up 3 bases, with 9 bases separating them. The CDR3 bases are TGTGCCAGTAGTATAGAAGGAGGTTACTACAATGAGCAGTTCTTC. It specifies CASSIEGGYYNEQFF. Full variable domain (remainder filled in from reference TRBV19 and TRBJ2-1): DGGITQSPKYLFRKEGQNVTLSCEQNLNHDAMYWYRQDPGQGLRLIYYSQIVNDFQKGDIAEGYSVSREKKESFPLTVTSAQKNPTAFYLCASSIEGGYYNEQFFGPGTRLTVL.

The chain recombines TRBV11-2 with TRBJ2-3, with TRBD1 matching 8 bases. From germline, CDR1 is SGHAT and CDR2 FQNNGV. The CDR3 sequence is 14 residues long. The trim removed 4 bases at V and 5 bases at J, leaving 5 bases unmatched. Written as DNA, the CDR3 is TGTGCCAGCAGCTCCCAGACAGGGGAAGATACGCAGTATTTT. Encoded protein: CASSSQTGEDTQYF.

This rearrangement joins TRBV4-3 to TRBJ2-7, with a weak D call TRBD2 (5 bases). This CDR3 has 14 residues. Germline assignment: CDR1 LGHNA and CDR2 YSLEER. The V gene lost 2 bases and the J gene lost 2 bases, with 10 bases spanning the gap. CDR3 sequence reads: CASSQLGGTYEQYF. In DNA form, the CDR3 reads TGCGCCAGCAGCCAACTCGGAGGTACCTACGAGCAGTACTTC.

This chain uses TRBV11-3 with TRBJ1-1; D is perhaps TRBD1 (6 bases). The CDR3 contains 12 residues. Trimming pared 5 bases from V and 10 bases from J, leaving 14 bases between. Germline V lookup: CDR1 SGHNT, CDR2 YENEEA. This CDR3 is CASSQGRGAAFF. The CDR3 nucleotides read TGTGCCAGCAGCCAAGGGAGGGGGGCAGCTTTCTTT. Looking up the rest from reference TRBV11-3 and TRBJ1-1 gives the full variable domain: EAGVVQSPRYKIIEKKQPVAFWCNPISGHNTLYWYLQNLGQGPELLIRYENEEAVDDSQLPKDRFSAERLKGVDSTLKIQPAELGDSAVYLCASSQGRGAAFFGQGTRLTVV.

Concerning this clone: A read error may account for a junction end that differs from germline. V is TRBV7-2 and J is TRBJ2-7; the D gene is possibly TRBD2 (5 bases). The CDR3 totals 14 residues. Germline V gives CDR1 SGHTA, CDR2 FQGNSA. The CDR3 sequence: CANSSPLAPYEQYF. The CDR3 DNA reads TGTGCCAACAGCTCCCCCCTAGCACCCTACGAGCAGTACTTC. The entire variable domain, with the rest obtained from reference TRBV7-2 and TRBJ2-7, is as follows: GAGVSQSPSNKVTEKGKDVELRCDPISGHTALYWYRQSLGQGLEFLIYFQGNSAPDKSGLPSDRFSAERTGGSVSTLTIQRTQQEDSAVYLCANSSPLAPYEQYFGPGTRLTVT.

The chain joins TRBV19 to TRBJ2-1; tentative D call: TRBD1 (7 bases). CDR3 length: 15 residues. The V end was cut by 5 bases, the J end by 5 bases, with 16 bases between. Germline V lookup: CDR1 LNHDA, CDR2 SQIVND (reference sequence). CDR3 coding DNA: TGTGCCAGTAGTTTGAGGGGGCGCGGGAACAATGAGCAGTTCTTC. As protein: CASSLRGRGNNEQFF. The whole variable domain, remainder taken from reference TRBV19 and TRBJ2-1, is DGGITQSPKYLFRKEGQNVTLSCEQNLNHDAMYWYRQDPGQGLRLIYYSQIVNDFQKGDIAEGYSVSREKKESFPLTVTSAQKNPTAFYLCASSLRGRGNNEQFFGPGTRLTVL.

The rearrangement uses TRBV12-5 and TRBJ2-7; 8 bases agree with TRBD2. The CDR3 runs 14 residues. Germline-derived CDR1 and CDR2 are LGHNT and FRNRAP. V was clipped by 7 bases and J by 2 bases; unmatched bases: 7. The DNA of the CDR3 is TGTGCTAGTGCCATTAGCGGGACGGCCTACGAGCAGTACTTC. Its protein is CASAISGTAYEQYF.

The chain has TRBV6-6 and TRBJ2-1; 7 nucleotides line up with TRBD1. Germline V gives CDR1 MNHNY, CDR2 SVGAGI (reference sequence). The CDR3 contains 14 residues. Losses at the gene ends were 1 base for V and 5 bases for J; bases not matched to a gene: 2. CDR3 nucleotide sequence: TGTGCCAGCAGTTACTGGGACAGAAACAATGAGCAGTTCTTC. This gives the protein CASSYWDRNNEQFF.

The genes are TRBV6-4 and TRBJ2-1, with 10 bases lining up with TRBD2. Trimming removed 3 bases from V and 3 bases from J; junction bases left unmatched: 5. CDR1 is MRHNA, CDR2 SNTAGT, per germline. The CDR3 contains 16 residues. The DNA of the CDR3 is TGTGCCAGCAGTGATATTGGGACTAGCGACTACAATGAGCAGTTCTTC. This encodes CASSDIGTSDYNEQFF.

This rearrangement joins TRBV19 to TRBJ1-2; 8 bases agree with TRBD1. This CDR3 region has 14 residues. Germline CDR1 is LNHDA and CDR2 is SQIVND (reference sequence). J gave up 6 bases and V 5 bases, and 8 bases lay outside the gene matches. CDR3 amino acids: CASSLWTGTHGYTF. Written as DNA, the CDR3 is TGTGCCAGTAGTCTCTGGACAGGGACGCATGGCTACACCTTC.

The chain combines TRBV7-3 with TRBJ2-3, with a possible D match to TRBD1 (5 bases). V shed 0 bases and J shed 2 bases, with 9 bases lying between them. This CDR3 is built from 15 residues. Germline CDR1 and CDR2: SGHTA and FQGTGA. CDR3 nucleotides: TGTGCCAGCAGCTTAACGTCTGGGGCCACAGATACGCAGTATTTT. The encoded protein is CASSLTSGATDTQYF.

Of note for this clone: One junction end does not reproduce the germline sequence, and a read error may be involved. The chain links TRBV5-8 to TRBJ1-6; D remains ambiguous. CDR1 is SGHTS and CDR2 is YDEGEE in the germline V gene. CDR3 size: 14 residues. For the CDR3, the DNA is TGTGCCAGCAGCTTGACAGACGAGAATTCACCCCTCAACTTT. Protein: CASSLTDENSPLNF.